The clone carrying this T cell receptor (beta chain) has more than one count but fewer than ten. These data come from a study of patients and donors after allogeneic stem cell transplantation. TCRdb itself ran the RT-PCR reads through MiXCR, one entry per CDR3 protein. This repertoire shows fewer than 180,000 distinct CDR3 sequences, about two fifths found once; its top ten account for around 50%. CDR3 length: 14 residues. The ends were cut back, 2 bases at V and 4 bases at J, with 10 bases in the middle. Input material: blood, either unsorted or a sorted T cell fraction (not recorded which). The source is a human donor who was either an allogeneic HSCT recipient or a stem cell or donor lymphocyte infusion donor (not recorded which). It is not recorded whose cells these are; they may come from a transplant donor. The genes are TRBV12-3 or TRBV12-4 and TRBJ2-3; TRBD1 might be the D (5 bases). The CDR3 loop is CASSLPRAADTQYF. The CDR3, as DNA: TGTGCCAGCAGTTTACCCAGGGCTGCAGATACGCAGTATTTT.